Below are 26 T cell receptor beta chains sequenced from a single sample in a study of tumor and adjacent non-tumor tissue in lung cancer. The library came from three nested PCR rounds adapted from ARM-PCR protocols. TCRdb recomputed calls from the multiplex PCR reads with MiXCR, one row per CDR3 protein. The data show over 100,000 distinct CDR3 sequences, roughly three fifths seen once. This sample's RNA came from whole unsorted tissue. Distant lung tissue was collected more than 3 cm away from the tumor edge. Sequenced: distant non-tumor lung tissue. The receptors shown here come from a man between 60 and 70 years old with non-small cell lung cancer.

As to this clonotype: This CDR3 is missing its conserved last phenylalanine or tryptophan, likely due to a read error. The V call is TRBV4-3, the J call TRBJ2-2; tentatively, D is TRBD1 (5 bases). Germline CDR1 reads LGHNA; CDR2 reads YSLEER. The germline V and J ends were trimmed by 3 bases and 4 bases, with 15 bases remaining between them. This CDR3 has 16 amino acids. The CDR3 here is CASSQVQGASTGELFI. CDR3 coding DNA: TGCGCCAGCAGCCAGGTTCAGGGTGCGAGCACCGGGGAGCTGTTTATT.

This clonotype was picked up a small number of times. This may stem from a read error, because a much larger clone lies one nucleotide away. This chain connects TRBV6-2 or TRBV6-3 to TRBJ2-5, with D perhaps being TRBD1 or TRBD2 (5 bases each). Germline V lookup: CDR1 MNHEY, CDR2 SVGEGT. The V gene lost 7 bases and the J gene lost 4 bases, with 16 bases spanning the gap. The CDR3 spans 14 residues. CDR3 sequence: CASTSFPRGETQYF. CDR3 sequence (DNA): TGTGCCAGCACTTCGTTTCCGAGGGGAGAGACCCAGTACTTC.

Concerning this clonotype: Its ends do not fully match the called genes, so a read error is possible. This rearrangement joins TRBV4-1 to TRBJ2-2; 7 bases fit TRBD1. In germline, CDR1 is MGHRA, CDR2 YSYEKL. The CDR3 sequence is 17 residues long. Here the CDR3 reads CASSTHLGGENTGEPFF. CDR3 nucleotide sequence: TGCGCCAGCTCTACGCACTTAGGGGGCGAGAACACCGGGGAGCCGTTTTTT.

Comment on this clonotype: This may arise from a read error, as a much more abundant clone is one base away. The chain combines TRBV6-5 with TRBJ2-3, with D perhaps matching TRBD2 (7 bases). The CDR3 contains 18 residues. CDR1 is MNHEY, CDR2 SVGAGI, per germline. The V gene lost 5 bases and the J gene lost 2 bases, with 23 bases spanning the gap. DNA for the CDR3: TGTGCCAGCAGTCCTCATAGGGGGAGGGCCGAACACACAGATACGCAGTATTTT. Amino acid sequence: CASSPHRGRAEHTDTQYF.

Concerning this clonotype: Germline and junction disagree at one end, which may indicate a read error. The chain couples TRBV19 to TRBJ2-7, with 7 bases matching TRBD2. Germline CDR1 and CDR2: LNHDA and SQIVND (reference sequence). This CDR3 spans 14 amino acids. The CDR3 loop is CVSSESGNSYEQYF. The DNA of the CDR3 is TGTGTCAGTAGTGAGAGCGGGAACTCCTACGAGCAGTACTTC. The variable domain in full, completed from reference TRBV19 and TRBJ2-7, reads DGGITQSPKYLFRKEGQNVTLSCEQNLNHDAMYWYRQDPGQGLRLIYYSQIVNDFQKGDIAEGYSVSREKKESFPLTVTSAQKNPTAFYLCVSSESGNSYEQYFGPGTRLTVT.

Notes on this clonotype: An end of the junction differs from the germline gene, which may be a read error. The V gene is TRBV12-3 or TRBV12-4, the J gene TRBJ2-2; D may match TRBD1 or TRBD2 (6 bases each). The CDR3 has 14 residues. CDR3 sequence (DNA): TGTGCCAGTAGTCTCTCGCGGGACACCGGGGAGCTGTTATTT. Translation: CASSLSRDTGELLF.

With regard to this clonotype: One base away lies a much larger clone, so this may be a sequencing read error. The gene calls are TRBV11-2 and TRBJ2-5; TRBD2 matches at 9 bases. The CDR3 totals 18 residues. The J segment lost 0 bases and the V segment lost 8 bases, leaving 16 bases of the junction unmatched. Germline-derived CDR1 and CDR2 are SGHAT and FQNNGV. The CDR3 bases are TGTGCCAGCGCCTTGATGTTGGGCGGGGGGGCCTACCAAGAGACCCAGTACTTC. Translating gives CASALMLGGGAYQETQYF. The variable domain in full, with the rest retrieved from reference TRBV11-2 and TRBJ2-5, is EAGVAQSPRYKIIEKRQSVAFWCNPISGHATLYWYQQILGQGPKLLIQFQNNGVVDDSQLPKDRFSAERLKGVDSTLKIQPAKLEDSAVYLCASALMLGGGAYQETQYFGPGTRLLVL.

Details on this clonotype: The junction and the germline gene differ at one end; a read error may be behind it. This chain joins TRBV6-2 or TRBV6-3 and TRBJ1-2; D remains ambiguous. CDR1 and CDR2 from the germline V gene are MNHEY and SVGEGT. This CDR3 comprises 13 residues. The CDR3 DNA reads as TGTGCCAGTAGTTTGGGCTCCGGCGGGGGCTACACCTTC. Translated, it gives CASSLGSGGGYTF.

A word on this clonotype: The missing conserved phenylalanine or tryptophan at the end of this CDR3 makes a read error likely. This sequence joins TRBV18 and TRBJ2-3, with 10 nucleotides matching TRBD2. The CDR3 sequence is 17 residues long. CDR1 is KGHSH and CDR2 is LQKENI in the germline V gene. The CDR3 is CASSPLPAGGLADTQYY. CDR3 sequence (DNA): TGTGCGAGCTCACCTCTCCCAGCGGGAGGGTTAGCAGATACGCAGTATTAT.

This clonotype has a count of ten or more. This chain links TRBV6-5 with TRBJ1-1; D remains ambiguous. CDR3 size: 16 residues. V shed 0 bases and J shed 1 base, with 12 bases lying between them. CDR1 is MNHEY and CDR2 is SVGAGI in the germline V gene. Here the CDR3 reads CASSYSLGPRNTEAFF. The CDR3 DNA reads as TGTGCCAGCAGTTACTCTCTTGGACCGAGGAACACTGAAGCTTTCTTT.

V is TRBV11-1 and J is TRBJ2-7, with 8 bases lining up with TRBD2. CDR1 and CDR2 (germline): SGHAT, FQDESV (reference sequence). The CDR3 has 15 amino acids. Losses at the gene ends were 3 bases for V and 2 bases for J; bases not matched to a gene: 6. CDR3 DNA sequence: TGTGCCAGCAGCTTGAGGACTAGCTGGACCTACGAGCAGTACTTC. Translating it yields CASSLRTSWTYEQYF.

The table lists this clonotype with many counts. V usage is TRBV4-1 and J usage is TRBJ2-2; D tentatively reads TRBD1 or TRBD2 (7 bases each). The germline V gene has CDR1 MGHRA and CDR2 YSYEKL. The CDR3 is 16 residues long. With 7 bases removed from V and 0 bases from J, the gap between germline ends came to 15 bases. The CDR3 protein is CASTESGTANTGELFF. The CDR3 DNA reads as TGCGCCAGCACCGAAAGCGGGACAGCGAACACCGGGGAGCTGTTTTTT.

About this clonotype itself: A read error is possible here, since a much larger clone lies one base away. J is TRBJ1-5 and V is TRBV28; 7 bases are shared with TRBD1. The CDR3 consists of 16 residues. Germline CDR1 is MDHEN and CDR2 is SYDVKM. The ends lost 3 bases at V and 3 bases at J; junction bases unmatched: 8. Here the CDR3 reads CASSLDRSLYNQPQHF. The CDR3 DNA follows: TGTGCCAGCAGTTTGGACAGGAGCTTGTACAATCAGCCCCAGCATTTT.

The table lists this clonotype with a few counts. V usage is TRBV7-9 and J usage is TRBJ2-5, with D hard to call. CDR1 is SEHNR, CDR2 FQNEAQ, per germline (reference sequence). This CDR3 spans 13 amino acids. The V end lost 2 bases, the J end lost 4 bases, and 8 bases lay between the germline ends. CDR3 residues: CASSLLDGETQYF. The CDR3 DNA reads as TGTGCCAGCAGCTTATTGGACGGAGAGACCCAGTACTTC.

The chain employs TRBV10-2 and TRBJ2-3; D might be TRBD1 (5 bases). Germline CDR1 WSHSY, CDR2 SAAADI. The CDR3 consists of 14 residues. The V end was cut by 10 bases, the J end by 2 bases, with 16 bases between. The CDR3 DNA is TGCGCCAATTTGACAGAGTTATTCACAGATACGCAGTATTTT. The encoded protein is CANLTELFTDTQYF.

As concerns this clonotype: This could be a read error, since a much larger clone is one nucleotide away. The DNA of the CDR3 is TGTGCCAGCAGTAGTAATAGCAATCAGCCCCGGCATTTT. Protein product: CASSSNSNQPRHF. The chain has TRBV12-3 or TRBV12-4 and TRBJ1-5; D uncertain. CDR3 length: 13 amino acids.

Details on this clonotype: A single base separates this from a much larger clone, so it may be a read error. The rearrangement links TRBV6-5 to TRBJ2-7; no clear D gene. The CDR3 is made up of 12 amino acids. Germline CDR1 MNHEY, CDR2 SVGAGI. This CDR3 reads CVSNTRLGEQYF. CDR3 DNA: TGTGTCAGCAATACCCGGCTAGGCGAGCAGTACTTC.

This clonotype was seen more than once but under ten times. This could be a read error, since a much larger clone is one nucleotide away. This rearrangement joins TRBV7-8 to TRBJ1-2; D is ambiguous. The CDR3 is 13 amino acids. Germline CDR1 reads SGHVS; CDR2 reads FQNEAQ. Trimming shortened V by 7 bases and J by 8 bases, and 17 bases separated the two germline ends. The CDR3: CASNPSAVWGYTF. As DNA, the CDR3 is TGTGCCAGCAACCCCTCAGCGGTCTGGGGCTACACCTTC. The full variable domain, with the rest looked up from reference TRBV7-8 and TRBJ1-2, is GAGVSQSPRYKVAKRGQDVALRCDPISGHVSLFWYQQALGQGPEFLTYFQNEAQLDKSGLPSDRFFAERPEGSVSTLKIQRTQQEDSAVYLCASNPSAVWGYTFGSGTRLTVV.

This clonotype was seen ten or more times. The V call is TRBV5-1, the J call TRBJ2-1; 9 nucleotides align to TRBD2. J lost 2 bases, V lost 5 bases, and 5 bases had no gene match. Germline assignment: CDR1 SGHRS and CDR2 YFSETQ. This CDR3 has 15 amino acids. CDR3 nucleotides: TGCGCCAGCAGGGGCGGGACTAGCACCTACAATGAGCAGTTCTTC. It specifies CASRGGTSTYNEQFF.

This clonotype was recorded many times. The gene calls are TRBV29-1 and TRBJ2-5; maybe TRBD2 (6 bases). V was trimmed by 4 bases and J by 2 bases, leaving 8 bases between them. Looked up from germline, CDR1 is SQVTM and CDR2 is ANQGSEA. The CDR3 loop spans 12 amino acids. The CDR3 DNA is TGCAGCGTTGGAAGCGGGCAAGAGACCCAGTACTTC. This encodes CSVGSGQETQYF.

This clonotype was detected ten times or more. The chain has TRBV5-6 and TRBJ2-5; the match to TRBD2 covers 7 bases. CDR3 length equals 14 residues. The trim removed 4 bases at V and 5 bases at J, leaving 8 bases unmatched. Germline V gene sequence: CDR1 SGHDT, CDR2 YYEEEE. The CDR3 loop is CASSPSGIGETQYF. The CDR3 DNA follows: TGTGCCAGCAGCCCCAGCGGGATTGGTGAGACCCAGTACTTC.

As for this clonotype: A junction end diverges from the germline sequence, so it may reflect a read error. The chain uses TRBV4-2 and TRBJ1-5; 12 bases fit TRBD1. The CDR3 contains 19 residues. Germline V gives CDR1 LGHNA, CDR2 YNFKEQ. The CDR3 sequence: CASSQPNIGTGGGNQPQHF. CDR3 coding DNA: TGTGCCAGCAGCCAACCAAACATAGGGACAGGGGGCGGCAATCAGCCCCAGCACTTT.

This clonotype was seen just once. The V gene is TRBV28, the J gene TRBJ2-7; the match to TRBD1 covers 7 bases. With 4 bases clipped from V and 2 bases from J, the junction kept 5 bases outside the gene matches. The CDR3 totals 14 residues. CDR1 is MDHEN and CDR2 is SYDVKM in the germline V gene. The CDR3 DNA reads as TGTGCCAGCAGTTCGGAACAGGGGCCCTACGAGCAGTACTTC. Translation gives CASSSEQGPYEQYF.

Turning to this clonotype: The junction and the germline gene differ at one end; a read error may be behind it. The chain has TRBV29-1 and TRBJ2-7; D may be TRBD2 (5 bases). Germline V gene lookup returns CDR1 SQVTM and CDR2 ANQGSEA. This CDR3 contains 14 residues. The CDR3 coding sequence is TGCAGCGTCTGCCCGGGCCCGGGGTCCTACGAACAGTACTTC. This sequence encodes CSVCPGPGSYEQYF.

As concerns this clonotype: No conserved phenylalanine or tryptophan is present at the end of the CDR3, so a read error is the likely explanation. The V gene is TRBV6-5, the J gene TRBJ2-2; D tentatively fits TRBD1 or TRBD2 (5 bases each). CDR3 length equals 15 residues. Germline CDR1 MNHEY, CDR2 SVGAGI. With 6 bases removed from V and 4 bases from J, the gap between germline ends came to 15 bases. In DNA, the CDR3 is TGTGCCAGCAGATCCGCAGGGACGAGCACCGGGGAGCTGTTTTCT. Protein product: CASRSAGTSTGELFS.

In this sample, this clonotype turned up many times. V is TRBV6-6 and J is TRBJ1-5, with no clear D. Trimming took 0 bases from V and 9 from J, leaving 15 bases between them. Per germline, CDR1 MNHNY and CDR2 SVGAGI (reference sequence). The CDR3 consists of 15 residues. CDR3 sequence: CASSYSGLSERPQHF. In DNA form, the CDR3 reads TGTGCCAGCAGTTACTCCGGACTCTCGGAGCGGCCCCAGCATTTT.